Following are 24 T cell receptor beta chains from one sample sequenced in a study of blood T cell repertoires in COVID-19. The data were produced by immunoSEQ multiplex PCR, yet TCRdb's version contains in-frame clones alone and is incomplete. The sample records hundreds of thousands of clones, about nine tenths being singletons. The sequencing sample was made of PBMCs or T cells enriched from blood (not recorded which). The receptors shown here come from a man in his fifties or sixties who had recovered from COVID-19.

The CDR3 region is CASSQKGGTDTQYF. CDR3 nucleotide sequence: TGTGCCAGCAGCCAAAAAGGGGGCACAGATACGCAGTATTTT. This sequence joins TRBV3-1 (or the pseudogene TRBV3-2) and TRBJ2-3, with D perhaps matching TRBD1 (5 bases). Germline CDR1 reads LGHDT; CDR2 reads YNNKEL (reference sequence). This CDR3 is 14 amino acids long. V lost 2 bases and J 1 base, leaving 7 bases between the germline ends.

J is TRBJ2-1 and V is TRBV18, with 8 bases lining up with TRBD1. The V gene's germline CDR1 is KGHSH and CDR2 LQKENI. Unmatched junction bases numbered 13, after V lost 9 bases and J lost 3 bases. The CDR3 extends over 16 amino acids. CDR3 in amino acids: CASSRGPGPIYNEQFF. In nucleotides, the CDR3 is TGTGCCAGTTCCAGGGGGCCGGGACCGATCTACAATGAGCAGTTCTTC.

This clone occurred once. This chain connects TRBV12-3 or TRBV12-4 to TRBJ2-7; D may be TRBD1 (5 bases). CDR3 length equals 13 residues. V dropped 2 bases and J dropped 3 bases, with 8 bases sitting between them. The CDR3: CASSLNRRYEQYF. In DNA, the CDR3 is TGTGCCAGCAGTTTAAACAGGCGCTACGAGCAGTACTTC.

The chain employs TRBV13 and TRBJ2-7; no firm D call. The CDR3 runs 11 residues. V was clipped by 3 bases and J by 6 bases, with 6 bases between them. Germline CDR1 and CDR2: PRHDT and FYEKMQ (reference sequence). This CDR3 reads CASSLNSEQYF. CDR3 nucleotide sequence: TGTGCCAGCAGCTTGAACAGCGAGCAGTACTTC.

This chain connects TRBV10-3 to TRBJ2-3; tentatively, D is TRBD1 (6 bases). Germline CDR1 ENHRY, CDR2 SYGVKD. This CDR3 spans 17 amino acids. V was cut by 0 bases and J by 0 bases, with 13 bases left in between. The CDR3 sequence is CAISESWSTGSTDTQYF. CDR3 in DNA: TGTGCCATCAGTGAGTCCTGGTCCACAGGGAGCACAGATACGCAGTATTTT.

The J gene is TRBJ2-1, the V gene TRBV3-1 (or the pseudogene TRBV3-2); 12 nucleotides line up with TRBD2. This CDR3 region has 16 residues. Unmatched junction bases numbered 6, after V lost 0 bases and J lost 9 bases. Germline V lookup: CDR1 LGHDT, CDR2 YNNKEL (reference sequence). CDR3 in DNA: TGTGCCAGCAGCCAAGATATGACTAGCGGGAGAATTGAGCAGTTCTTC. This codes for CASSQDMTSGRIEQFF.

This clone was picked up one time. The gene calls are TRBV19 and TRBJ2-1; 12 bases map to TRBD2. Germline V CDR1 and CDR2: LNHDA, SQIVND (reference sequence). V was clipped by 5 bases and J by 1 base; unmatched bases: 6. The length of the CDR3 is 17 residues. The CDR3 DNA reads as TGTGCCAGTAGTCCGCTAGCGGGGGGGAGGTCCTACAATGAGCAGTTCTTC. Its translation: CASSPLAGGRSYNEQFF.

As DNA, the CDR3 is TGTGCCAGCAGCCGGATCCGACAGGGTTGCATCACTGAAGCTTTCTTT. This translates into CASSRIRQGCITEAFF. V usage is TRBV3-1 (or the pseudogene TRBV3-2) and J usage is TRBJ1-1, with 7 bases that match TRBD1. Losses at the gene ends were 4 bases for V and 4 bases for J; bases not matched to a gene: 12. Germline CDR1 is LGHDT and CDR2 is YNNKEL (reference sequence). CDR3 length equals 16 residues.

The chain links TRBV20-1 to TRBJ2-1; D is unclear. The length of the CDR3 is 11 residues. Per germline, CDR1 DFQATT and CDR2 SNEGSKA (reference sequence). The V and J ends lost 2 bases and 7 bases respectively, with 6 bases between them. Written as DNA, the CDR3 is TGCAGTGCTAGATCGCGTAATGAGCAGTTCTTC. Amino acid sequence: CSARSRNEQFF.

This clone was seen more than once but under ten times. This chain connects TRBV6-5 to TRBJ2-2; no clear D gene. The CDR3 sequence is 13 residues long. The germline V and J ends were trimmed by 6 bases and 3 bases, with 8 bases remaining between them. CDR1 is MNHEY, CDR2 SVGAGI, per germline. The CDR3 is CASRVRHTGELFF. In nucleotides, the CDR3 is TGTGCCAGCAGGGTGCGGCACACCGGGGAGCTGTTTTTT.

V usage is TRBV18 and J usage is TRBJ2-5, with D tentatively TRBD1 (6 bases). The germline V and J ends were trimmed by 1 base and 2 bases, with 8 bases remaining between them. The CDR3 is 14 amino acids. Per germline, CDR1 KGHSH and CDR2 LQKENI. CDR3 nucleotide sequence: TGTGCCAGCTCACCACGGCAGGGGCAAGAGACCCAGTACTTC. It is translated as CASSPRQGQETQYF.

This CDR3 reads CASSLEGGLAGSGVWNEQFF. The DNA of the CDR3 is TGTGCCAGCAGCTTAGAAGGGGGACTAGCGGGAAGCGGGGTTTGGAATGAGCAGTTCTTC. V is TRBV11-2 and J is TRBJ2-1, with 13 positions matching TRBD2. The trim removed 0 bases at V and 7 bases at J, leaving 15 bases unmatched. This CDR3 spans 20 amino acids. The germline gives CDR1 SGHAT, CDR2 FQNNGV.

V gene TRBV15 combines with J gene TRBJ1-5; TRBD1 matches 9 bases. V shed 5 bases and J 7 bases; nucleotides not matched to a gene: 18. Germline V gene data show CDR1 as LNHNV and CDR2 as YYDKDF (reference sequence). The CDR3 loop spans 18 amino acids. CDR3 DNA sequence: TGTGCCACCAGCGCGCAAGGGACAGGGAACGACCGTATACAGCCCCAGCATTTT. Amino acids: CATSAQGTGNDRIQPQHF. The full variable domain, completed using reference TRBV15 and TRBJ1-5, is DAMVIQNPRYQVTQFGKPVTLSCSQTLNHNVMYWYQQKSSQAPKLLFHYYDKDFNNEADTPDNFQSRRPNTSFCFLDIRSPGLGDTAMYLCATSAQGTGNDRIQPQHFGDGTRLSIL.

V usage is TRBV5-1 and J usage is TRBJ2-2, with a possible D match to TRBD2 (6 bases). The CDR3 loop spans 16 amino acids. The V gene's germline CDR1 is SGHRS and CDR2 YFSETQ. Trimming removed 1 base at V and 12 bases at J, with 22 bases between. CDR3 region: CASSLIRETSGVKLFF. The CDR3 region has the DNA TGCGCCAGCAGCTTGATTCGGGAGACGTCCGGGGTGAAGCTGTTTTTT.

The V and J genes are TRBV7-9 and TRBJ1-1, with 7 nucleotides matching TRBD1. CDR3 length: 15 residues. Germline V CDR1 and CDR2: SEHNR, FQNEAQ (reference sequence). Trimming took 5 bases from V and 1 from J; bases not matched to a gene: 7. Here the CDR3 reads CASSETGAPNTEAFF. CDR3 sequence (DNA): TGTGCCAGCAGCGAAACAGGGGCTCCGAACACTGAAGCTTTCTTT.

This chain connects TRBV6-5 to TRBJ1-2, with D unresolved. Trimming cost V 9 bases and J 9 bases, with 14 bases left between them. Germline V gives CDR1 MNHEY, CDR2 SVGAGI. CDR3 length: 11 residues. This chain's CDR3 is CASSEGLSYTF. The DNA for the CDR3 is TGTGCCAGTAGCGAGGGTTTGAGCTACACCTTC.

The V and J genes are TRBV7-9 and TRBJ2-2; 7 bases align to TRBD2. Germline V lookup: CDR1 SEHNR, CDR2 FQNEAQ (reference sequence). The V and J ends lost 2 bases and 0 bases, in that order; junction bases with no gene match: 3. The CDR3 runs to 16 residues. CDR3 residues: CASSLTSAANTGELFF. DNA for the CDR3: TGTGCCAGCAGCTTAACTAGCGCCGCGAACACCGGGGAGCTGTTTTTT.

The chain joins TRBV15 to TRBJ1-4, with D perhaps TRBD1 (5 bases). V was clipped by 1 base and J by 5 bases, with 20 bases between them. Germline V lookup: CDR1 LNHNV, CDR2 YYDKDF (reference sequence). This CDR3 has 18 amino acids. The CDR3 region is CATSRGGVERVSNEKLFF. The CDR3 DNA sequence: TGTGCCACCAGCAGAGGGGGGGTAGAACGCGTCTCGAATGAAAAACTGTTTTTT.

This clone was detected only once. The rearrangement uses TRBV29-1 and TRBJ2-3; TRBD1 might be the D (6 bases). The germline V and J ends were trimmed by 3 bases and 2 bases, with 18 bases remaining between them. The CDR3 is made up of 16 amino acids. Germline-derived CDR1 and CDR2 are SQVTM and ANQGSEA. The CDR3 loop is CSVERTGKMDTDTQYF. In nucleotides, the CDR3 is TGCAGCGTTGAGCGCACAGGGAAAATGGACACAGATACGCAGTATTTT.

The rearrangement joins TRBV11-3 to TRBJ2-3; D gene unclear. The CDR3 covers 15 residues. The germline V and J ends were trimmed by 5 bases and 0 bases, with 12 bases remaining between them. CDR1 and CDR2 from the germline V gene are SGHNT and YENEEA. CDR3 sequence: CASSATSFSTDTQYF. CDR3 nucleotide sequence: TGTGCCAGCAGCGCCACGAGCTTCAGCACAGATACGCAGTATTTT.

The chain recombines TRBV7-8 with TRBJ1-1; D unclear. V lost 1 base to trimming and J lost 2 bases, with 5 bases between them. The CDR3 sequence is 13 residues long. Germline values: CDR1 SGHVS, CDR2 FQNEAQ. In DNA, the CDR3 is TGTGCCAGCAGCTTAGTCCTCAACACTGAAGCTTTCTTT. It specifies CASSLVLNTEAFF.

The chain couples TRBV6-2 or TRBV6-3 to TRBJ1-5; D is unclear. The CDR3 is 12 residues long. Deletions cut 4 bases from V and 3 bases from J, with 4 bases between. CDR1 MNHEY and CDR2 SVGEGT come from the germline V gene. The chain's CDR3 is CASSWANQPQHF. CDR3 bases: TGTGCCAGCAGTTGGGCCAATCAGCCCCAGCATTTT.

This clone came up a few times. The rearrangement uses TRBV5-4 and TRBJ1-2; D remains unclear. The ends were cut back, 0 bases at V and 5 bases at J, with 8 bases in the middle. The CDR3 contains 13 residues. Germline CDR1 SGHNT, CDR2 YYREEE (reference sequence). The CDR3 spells CASSLGGKYGYTF. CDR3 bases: TGTGCCAGCAGCTTGGGAGGGAAATATGGCTACACCTTC.

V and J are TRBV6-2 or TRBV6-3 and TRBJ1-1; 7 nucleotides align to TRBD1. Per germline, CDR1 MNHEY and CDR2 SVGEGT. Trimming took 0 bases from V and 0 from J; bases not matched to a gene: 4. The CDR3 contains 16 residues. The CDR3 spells CASSYSFGTVNTEAFF. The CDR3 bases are TGTGCCAGCAGTTACTCTTTTGGGACAGTGAACACTGAAGCTTTCTTT.